This entry concerns a single T cell receptor beta chain. Sequencing was performed with immunoSEQ multiplex PCR; in TCRdb, only in-frame clones are kept and a portion is missing. The sample includes tens of thousands of clones, 85% to 95% seen only once; the top ten take roughly 0.35%. The sample originates from a study of blood T cell repertoires in COVID-19. Across the study: PBMCs, B-cell-depleted T cells, or T cells were the source of the cDNA or gDNA that made up the material.

With 3 bases removed from V and 7 bases from J, the gap between germline ends came to 17 bases. CDR1 is SGHRS and CDR2 is YFSETQ in the germline V gene. This CDR3 region has 16 residues. The sequence came from a man in his fifties or sixties with COVID-19, enrolled during active disease. The gene calls are TRBV5-1 and TRBJ1-6; tentatively, D is TRBD1 (5 bases). Sequencing was done on a sample of peripheral blood. As DNA, the CDR3 is TGCGCCAGCAGCTGGCAAGGGGATTTCGGGAATTCACCCCTCCACTTT. Its protein product is CASSWQGDFGNSPLHF. Based on the CDR3 plus reference TRBV5-1 and TRBJ1-6, the full variable domain is KAGVTQTPRYLIKTRGQQVTLSCSPISGHRSVSWYQQTPGQGLQFLFEYFSETQRNKGNFPGRFSGRQFSNSRSEMNVSTLELGDSALYLCASSWQGDFGNSPLHFGNGTRLTVT.